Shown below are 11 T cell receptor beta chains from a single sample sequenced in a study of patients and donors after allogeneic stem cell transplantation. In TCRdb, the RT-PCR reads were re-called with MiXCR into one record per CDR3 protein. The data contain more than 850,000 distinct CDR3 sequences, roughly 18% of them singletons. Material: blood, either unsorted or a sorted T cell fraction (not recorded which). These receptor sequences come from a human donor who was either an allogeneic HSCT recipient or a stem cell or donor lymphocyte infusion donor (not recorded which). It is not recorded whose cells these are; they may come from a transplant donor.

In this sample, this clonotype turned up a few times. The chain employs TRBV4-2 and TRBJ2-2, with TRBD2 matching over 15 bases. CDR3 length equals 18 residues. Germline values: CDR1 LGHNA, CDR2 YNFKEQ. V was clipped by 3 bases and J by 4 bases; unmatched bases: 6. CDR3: CASSQPGLAGGITGELFF. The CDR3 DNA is TGTGCCAGCAGCCAGCCCGGACTAGCGGGAGGGATCACCGGGGAGCTGTTTTTT.

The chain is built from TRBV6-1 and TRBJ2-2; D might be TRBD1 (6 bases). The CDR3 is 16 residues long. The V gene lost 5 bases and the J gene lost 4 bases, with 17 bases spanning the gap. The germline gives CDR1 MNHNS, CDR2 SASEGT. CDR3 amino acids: CASSQQGPGITGELFF. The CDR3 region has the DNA TGTGCCAGCAGTCAACAGGGACCGGGGATCACCGGGGAGCTGTTTTTT.

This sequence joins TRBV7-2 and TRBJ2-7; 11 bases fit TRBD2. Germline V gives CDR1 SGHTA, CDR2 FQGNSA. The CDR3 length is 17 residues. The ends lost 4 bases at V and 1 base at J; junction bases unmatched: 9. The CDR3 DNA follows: TGTGCCAGCAGCTGGCTAGCGGGGGGACTCCAATCCTACGAGCAGTACTTC. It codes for CASSWLAGGLQSYEQYF.

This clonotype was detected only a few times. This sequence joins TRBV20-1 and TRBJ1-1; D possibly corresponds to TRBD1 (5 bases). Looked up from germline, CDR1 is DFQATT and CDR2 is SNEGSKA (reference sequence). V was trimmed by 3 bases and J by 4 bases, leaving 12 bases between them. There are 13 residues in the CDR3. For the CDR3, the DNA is TGCAGTGCTAGTGATCAAGGGGTCACTGAAGCTTTCTTT. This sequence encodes CSASDQGVTEAFF.

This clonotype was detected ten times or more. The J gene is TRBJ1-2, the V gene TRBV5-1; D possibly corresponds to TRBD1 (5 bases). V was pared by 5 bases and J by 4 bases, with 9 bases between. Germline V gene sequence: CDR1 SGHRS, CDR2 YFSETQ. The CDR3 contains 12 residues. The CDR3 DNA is TGCGCCAGCAGTTCGGGGGTCTATGGCTACACCTTC. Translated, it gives CASSSGVYGYTF.

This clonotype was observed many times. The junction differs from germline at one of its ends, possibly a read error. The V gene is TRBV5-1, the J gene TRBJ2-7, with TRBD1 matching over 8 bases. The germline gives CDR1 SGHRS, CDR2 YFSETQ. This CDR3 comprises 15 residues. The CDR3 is CASSLGDRGSYEQYF. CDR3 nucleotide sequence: TGTGCCAGCAGCTTAGGAGACAGGGGCTCCTACGAGCAGTACTTC.

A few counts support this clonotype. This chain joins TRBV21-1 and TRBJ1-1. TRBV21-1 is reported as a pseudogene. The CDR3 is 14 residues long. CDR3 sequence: CASSKEDWRTEAFF. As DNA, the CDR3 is TGTGCCAGCAGCAAAGAGGACTGGCGCACTGAAGCTTTCTTT.

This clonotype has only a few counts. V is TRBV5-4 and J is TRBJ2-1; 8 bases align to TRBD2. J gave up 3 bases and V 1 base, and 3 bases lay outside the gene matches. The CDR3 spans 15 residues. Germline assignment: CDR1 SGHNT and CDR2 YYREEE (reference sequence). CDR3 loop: CASSLQLAGYNEQFF. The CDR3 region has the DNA TGTGCCAGCAGCTTGCAGCTAGCGGGCTACAATGAGCAGTTCTTC.

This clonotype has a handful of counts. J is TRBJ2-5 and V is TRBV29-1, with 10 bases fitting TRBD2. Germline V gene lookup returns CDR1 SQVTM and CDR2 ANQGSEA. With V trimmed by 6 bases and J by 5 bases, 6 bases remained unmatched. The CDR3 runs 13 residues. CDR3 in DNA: TGCAGCGTAGCGGGAGGGCCCCGTGAGACCCAGTACTTC. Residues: CSVAGGPRETQYF.

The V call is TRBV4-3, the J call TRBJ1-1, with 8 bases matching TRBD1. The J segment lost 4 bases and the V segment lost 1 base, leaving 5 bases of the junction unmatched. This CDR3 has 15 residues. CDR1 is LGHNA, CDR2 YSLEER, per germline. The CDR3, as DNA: TGCGCCAGCAGCCAAGCAGGGGGCGGGAGCACTGAAGCTTTCTTT. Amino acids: CASSQAGGGSTEAFF.

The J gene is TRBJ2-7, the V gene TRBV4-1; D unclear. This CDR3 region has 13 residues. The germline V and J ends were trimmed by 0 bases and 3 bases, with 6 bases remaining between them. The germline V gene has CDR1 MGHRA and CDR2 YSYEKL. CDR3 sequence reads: CASSQDQFYEQYF. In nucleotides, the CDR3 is TGCGCCAGCAGCCAAGACCAGTTCTACGAGCAGTACTTC.